A selection of T cell receptor beta chains follows, all from one sample in a study of shared clonotypes between healthy human individuals. Sequencing was performed with immunoSEQ multiplex PCR; in TCRdb, only in-frame clones are kept and a portion is missing. Of approximately 1.5 million clones listed, 98% are singletons. The material sequenced was naive CD4+ T cells sorted from blood. The receptors stem from a man aged 25 to 45 in good health. CDR3s include the opening cysteine and the closing phenylalanine or tryptophan. A D gene is named only where the DNA matches it firmly. A clone size is listed for some rows: how often the clone was seen (once, few, many), or a class if it is expanded.

>14|TRBJ2-1|TRBV28|-|-
TGTGCCAGCAGTTCCGGGACGGTGTACAATGAGCAGTTCTTC
CASSSGTVYNEQFF
>15|TRBJ2-3|TRBV5-1|-|-
TGCGCCAGCAGCTTGGGTACTAGTTCCCCAGATACGCAGTATTTT
CASSLGTSSPDTQYF
>17|TRBJ2-3|TRBV2|once|TRBD2
TGTGCCAGCAGTAGAGAAAGCGGGAGAATCCCCACAGATACGCAGTATTTT
CASSRESGRIPTDTQYF
>13|TRBJ1-4|TRBV29-1|-|-
TGCAGCGTTGAACAGGGGCTTAATGAAAAACTGTTTTTT
CSVEQGLNEKLFF
>17|TRBJ1-3|TRBV6-1|-|-
TGTGCCAGCAGTGCCACGACCCGAGCGGGCTCTGGAAACACCATATATTTT
CASSATTRAGSGNTIYF
>17|TRBJ2-1|TRBV29-1|-|-
TGCAGCGTTGAAAGGCCGCCCCAGCGGGTGTCCTACAATGAGCAGTTCTTC
CSVERPPQRVSYNEQFF
>15|TRBJ2-5|TRBV5-1|-|-
TGCGCCAGCAGCTTGAGCGTACAGGGCGGGGAGACCCAGTACTTC
CASSLSVQGGETQYF
>16|TRBJ2-7|TRBV15|-|TRBD1
TGTGCCACCAGCAGAGATCCGGGACAGGGCCTCGACGAGCAGTACTTC
CATSRDPGQGLDEQYF
>15|TRBJ1-1|TRBV14|-|-
TGTGCCAGCAGCCAAGATTGGGAGTCGGGCACTGAAGCTTTCTTT
CASSQDWESGTEAFF
>14|TRBJ2-5|TRBV5-1|-|-
TGCGCCAGCAGCTCCCTAGGAGGGGTGGAGACCCAGTACTTC
CASSSLGGVETQYF
>15|TRBJ2-1|TRBV28|once|TRBD1
TGTGCCAGCAGTTTCGGGCAGGGGGCGGCCAATGAGCAGTTCTTC
CASSFGQGAANEQFF
>16|TRBJ2-7|TRBV28|-|-
TGTGCCAGCAGAGACTGGTCCGGGACGGAATCCTACGAGCAGTACTTC
CASRDWSGTESYEQYF
>13|TRBJ2-3|TRBV7-9|-|-
TGTGCCAGCAGCTTAACGGGAACAGATACGCAGTATTTT
CASSLTGTDTQYF
>16|TRBJ2-5|TRBV7-9|-|TRBD2
TGTGCCAGCAGCTTCCCACTAGCGGGAGGGCATGAGACCCAGTACTTC
CASSFPLAGGHETQYF
>13|TRBJ1-2|TRBV29-1|-|TRBD1
TGCAGCGTCCGACAGGGGGCCAACTATGGCTACACCTTC
CSVRQGANYGYTF
>15|TRBJ2-2|TRBV7-2|-|TRBD2
TGTGCCAGCAGTCAAAGAGGACTAGCGGGCGGGGAGCTGTTTTTT
CASSQRGLAGGELFF
>15|TRBJ1-1|TRBV27|-|TRBD1
TGTGCCAGCAGTGCCCGCAGGGGGCTGGGCACTGAAGCTTTCTTT
CASSARRGLGTEAFF
>15|TRBJ2-3|TRBV19|-|TRBD2
TGTGCCAGTATGCTAGCGGGAGATAAGGCAGATACGCAGTATTTT
CASMLAGDKADTQYF
>16|TRBJ2-7|TRBV14|-|TRBD1
TGTGCCAGCAGCGGAGGTTATACTCAGGGACAGTACGAGCAGTACTTC
CASSGGYTQGQYEQYF
>16|TRBJ2-3|TRBV5-1|once|TRBD2
TGCGCCAGCAGCTTGGTCAGCGGGAGCGTGACAGATACGCAGTATTTT
CASSLVSGSVTDTQYF
>15|TRBJ2-7|TRBV9|-|TRBD1
TGTGCCAGCAGCGTAGATGGGACAGGCTCCTACGAGCAGTACTTC
CASSVDGTGSYEQYF
>16|TRBJ2-1|TRBV5-6|-|TRBD2
TGTGCCAGCAGCGTGGTCTTGGAGCGGGATGTAAATGAGCAGTTCTTC
CASSVVLERDVNEQFF
>18|TRBJ2-7|TRBV5-1|-|TRBD2
TGCGCCAGCAGCTTGTTCGGCCAGGGGGCTAGCGGGAGGGCCGAGCAGTACTTC
CASSLFGQGASGRAEQYF
>16|TRBJ2-1|TRBV29-1|-|TRBD2
TGCAGCATCACGGCGGGAGCGGCCAGCTCCTACAATGAGCAGTTCTTC
CSITAGAASSYNEQFF
>15|TRBJ2-1|TRBV28|-|TRBD2
TGTGCCAGCAGTTCCCTAGCGGGAGTGGGTAATGAGCAGTTCTTC
CASSSLAGVGNEQFF
>13|TRBJ1-1|TRBV18|-|-
TGTGCCAGCTCACCGAAACAGGGATCTGAAGCTTTCTTT
CASSPKQGSEAFF
>13|TRBJ2-1|TRBV29-1|-|-
TGCAGCGCCGGGGCAGGGCGGTACAATGAGCAGTTCTTC
CSAGAGRYNEQFF
>11|TRBJ2-7|TRBV18|-|-
TGTGCCAGCTCATTAAAGGACGAGCAGTACTTC
CASSLKDEQYF
>14|TRBJ1-2|TRBV6-5|-|-
TGTGCCAGCAGTGAGGCACCATGGGGCTATGGCTACACCTTC
CASSEAPWGYGYTF
>13|TRBJ1-1|TRBV9|-|-
TGTGCCAGCAGCGTAGTACCCTCCCGAGAAGCTTTCTTT
CASSVVPSREAFF
>17|TRBJ2-3|TRBV29-1|once|TRBD2
TGCAGCGTTCGCCCCCGACTAGCGGGAGGGTCGGGGGATACGCAGTATTTT
CSVRPRLAGGSGDTQYF
>14|TRBJ1-2|TRBV6-1|-|-
TGTGCCAGCAGTGAAGTATTTGGGGCCAACGGCTACACCTTC
CASSEVFGANGYTF
>14|TRBJ2-7|TRBV6-5|-|TRBD1
TGTGCCAGCAGTCAGGGGGACAGGAGGTACGAGCAGTACTTC
CASSQGDRRYEQYF
>14|TRBJ2-3|TRBV5-1|-|-
TGCGCCAGCAGCTTGGCAGGGTTTCGAGATACGCAGTATTTT
CASSLAGFRDTQYF
>15|TRBJ1-5|TRBV5-6|-|-
TGTGCCAGCAGCTTGTTACAGGCGCCCCATCAGCCCCAGCATTTT
CASSLLQAPHQPQHF
>11|TRBJ1-1|TRBV2|-|-
TGTGCCAGCAAGGGGAACACTGAAGCTTTCTTT
CASKGNTEAFF
>15|TRBJ2-1|TRBV27|-|-
TGTGCCAGCAGTCCCCTAGGAGGACACTACAATGAGCAGTTCTTC
CASSPLGGHYNEQFF
>14|TRBJ2-7|TRBV29-1|-|-
TGCAGCGTTGAAGGGGGGAGTGGGGCCAACGAGCAGTACTTC
CSVEGGSGANEQYF
>13|TRBJ1-3|TRBV2|-|TRBD1
TGTGCCAGCATGGGGGACAGGGGAAACACCATATATTTT
CASMGDRGNTIYF
>16|TRBJ2-3|TRBV7-2|-|TRBD2
TGTGCCAGCCATATGCAAGCGGGAGGGCTTTTAGATACGCAGTATTTT
CASHMQAGGLLDTQYF
>18|TRBJ2-4|TRBV4-3|-|TRBD2
TGCGCCAGCAGCCAAGTTTATCCGGGACTAGCGGAGAAAAACATTCAGTACTTC
CASSQVYPGLAEKNIQYF
>13|TRBJ2-5|TRBV5-1|-|-
TGCGCCAGCAGCTTGCAGGGAGTGGAGACCCAGTACTTC
CASSLQGVETQYF
>16|TRBJ2-7|TRBV5-6|-|TRBD2
TGTGCCAGCAGCTGGACGATAGCGGGAAACTCCTACGAGCAGTACTTC
CASSWTIAGNSYEQYF
>14|TRBJ1-2|TRBV5-4|-|TRBD1
TGTGCCAGCAGCTTCCTCGACAGGGGGGTTGGCTACACCTTC
CASSFLDRGVGYTF
>16|TRBJ1-2|TRBV18|-|TRBD1
TGTGCCAGCTCACAGGGACAGGGCGGCTTTAACTATGGCTACACCTTC
CASSQGQGGFNYGYTF
>15|TRBJ2-3|TRBV28|-|-
TGTGCCAGCAGTTTATTTGGCAGGGCTACAGATACGCAGTATTTT
CASSLFGRATDTQYF
>15|TRBJ2-2|TRBV4-1|-|-
TGCGCCAGCAGCCTGGGATCCGCGAACACCGGGGAGCTGTTTTTT
CASSLGSANTGELFF
>15|TRBJ2-2|TRBV9|-|-
TGTGCCAGCAGCGTGCAGGGTTTCAACACCGGGGAGCTGTTTTTT
CASSVQGFNTGELFF
>15|TRBJ2-3|TRBV11-1|-|TRBD2
TGTGCCAGCAGCTTAGGGCTAGCGGGTCGGTATACGCAGTATTTT
CASSLGLAGRYTQYF
>12|TRBJ2-5|TRBV18|-|-
TGTGCCAGCACCCCTAAGGGAGAGACCCAGTACTTC
CASTPKGETQYF
>13|TRBJ2-5|TRBV18|-|-
TGTGCCAGCTCACCGCCAGGTTCAGAGACCCAGTACTTC
CASSPPGSETQYF
>17|TRBJ1-1|TRBV7-9|-|TRBD1
TGTGCCAGCAGCCCCAGAAGTGGGACAGGGGGGAACACTGAAGCTTTCTTT
CASSPRSGTGGNTEAFF
>14|TRBJ2-7|TRBV5-1|-|-
TGCGCCAGCAGCTTGGCCCGGGACTCCTACGAGCAGTACTTC
CASSLARDSYEQYF
>13|TRBJ1-2|TRBV6-5|-|TRBD1
TGTGCCAGCAGCGATCTGGACAGGGGTGGCTACACCTTC
CASSDLDRGGYTF
>15|TRBJ2-7|TRBV11-2|-|TRBD2
TGTGCCAGCAGCTTTCTAGCGGGAAACCTCTACGAGCAGTACTTC
CASSFLAGNLYEQYF
>16|TRBJ2-1|TRBV5-5|-|TRBD2
TGTGCCAGCAGCCCGGGACGACTAGCGGGAGTAGGTGAGCAGTTCTTC
CASSPGRLAGVGEQFF